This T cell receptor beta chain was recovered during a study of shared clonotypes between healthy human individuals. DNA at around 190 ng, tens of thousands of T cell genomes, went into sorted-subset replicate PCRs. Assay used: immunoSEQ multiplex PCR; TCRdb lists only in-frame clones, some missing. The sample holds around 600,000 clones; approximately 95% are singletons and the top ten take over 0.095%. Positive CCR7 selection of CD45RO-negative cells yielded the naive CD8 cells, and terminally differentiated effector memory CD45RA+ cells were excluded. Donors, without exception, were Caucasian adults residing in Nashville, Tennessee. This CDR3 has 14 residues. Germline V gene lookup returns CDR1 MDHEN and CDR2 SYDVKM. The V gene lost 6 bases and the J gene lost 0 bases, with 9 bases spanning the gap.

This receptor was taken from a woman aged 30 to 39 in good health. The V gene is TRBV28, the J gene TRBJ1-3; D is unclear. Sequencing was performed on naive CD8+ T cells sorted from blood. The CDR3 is CASSPLPSGNTIYF. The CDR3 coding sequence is TGTGCCAGCAGCCCATTACCCTCTGGAAACACCATATATTTT.